A single T cell receptor (beta chain) is shown here with its context. The CDR3 runs to 14 residues. The germline V gene encodes CDR1 MNHNY and CDR2 SVGAGI (reference sequence). V gave up 0 bases and J gave up 5 bases, with 9 bases separating them. This entry is derived from a study of shared T cell receptors in the human thymus. The assay was immunoSEQ multiplex PCR, and TCRdb's table has in-frame clones only and misses some. The top ten hold over 0.008% of the sample, which has 630,000 or so clones, about 89% seen once. This sample also belongs to another study, concerning human thymus T cells. As reported in that work: The authors found apparently biased V and J gene usage in thymic and blood repertoires. As related research reported, thymic repertoires overlapped highly among unrelated individuals.

The V call is TRBV6-6, the J call TRBJ2-3; unclear D gene. The specimen sequenced was thymocytes. The origin of this receptor is a boy younger than two with a congenital heart defect. Here the CDR3 DNA reads TGTGCCAGCAGTTACTCGATGTACGGAGATACGCAGTATTTT. Translation gives CASSYSMYGDTQYF.